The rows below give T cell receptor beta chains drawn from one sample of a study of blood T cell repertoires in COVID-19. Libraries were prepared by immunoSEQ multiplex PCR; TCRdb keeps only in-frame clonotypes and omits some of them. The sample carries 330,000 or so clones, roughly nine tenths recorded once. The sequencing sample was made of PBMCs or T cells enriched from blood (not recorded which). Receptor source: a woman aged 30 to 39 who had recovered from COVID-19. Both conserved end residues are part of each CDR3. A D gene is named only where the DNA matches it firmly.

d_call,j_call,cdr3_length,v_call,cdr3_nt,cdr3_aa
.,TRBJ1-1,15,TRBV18,TGTGCCAGCTCACCACGGGGGACGGGGGACACTGAAGCTTTCTTT,CASSPRGTGDTEAFF
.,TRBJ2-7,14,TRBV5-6,TGTGCCAGCAGCCCGACAGGTAGCTCCTACGAGCAGTACTTC,CASSPTGSSYEQYF
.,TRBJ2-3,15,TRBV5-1,TGCGCCAGCGGTTTCCTGACGGGGGGCACAGATACGCAGTATTTT,CASGFLTGGTDTQYF
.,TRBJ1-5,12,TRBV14,TGTGCCAGCAGCCAAGGGAGTCAGCCCCAGCATTTT,CASSQGSQPQHF
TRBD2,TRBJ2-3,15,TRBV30,TGTGCCTGGAGTGCAGGGCTAGCGGGGACAGATACGCAGTATTTT,CAWSAGLAGTDTQYF
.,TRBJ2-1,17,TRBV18,TGTGCCAGCTCACCACGAGAACTAGCACGGTCCTACAATGAGCAGTTCTTC,CASSPRELARSYNEQFF
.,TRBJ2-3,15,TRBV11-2,TGTGCCAGCAGCCCGCGGACAGAAAGCACAGATACGCAGTATTTT,CASSPRTESTDTQYF
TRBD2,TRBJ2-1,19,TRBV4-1,TGCGCCAGCAGCCAAGATGGGAGACTAGCGGGAGCCACTTACAATGAGCAGTTCTTC,CASSQDGRLAGATYNEQFF
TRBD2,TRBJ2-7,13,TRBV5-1,TGCGCCAGCAGCTCCCTTACTAGCGGCGAGCAGTACTTC,CASSSLTSGEQYF
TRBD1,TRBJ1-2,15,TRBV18,TGTGCCAGCTCACCAACAGGGGGCGATTCGACAGACTACACCTTC,CASSPTGGDSTDYTF
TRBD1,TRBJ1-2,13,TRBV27,TGTGCCAGCACCGAAAAGGGGGCCAGCGGCTACACCTTC,CASTEKGASGYTF
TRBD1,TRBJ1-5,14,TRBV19,TGTGCCAGTAGTATAAGGACAGGAACTCAGCCCCAGCATTTT,CASSIRTGTQPQHF
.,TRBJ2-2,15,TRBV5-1,TGCGCCAGCAGCTTGGGACTAGATGACACCGGGGAGCTGTTTTTT,CASSLGLDDTGELFF
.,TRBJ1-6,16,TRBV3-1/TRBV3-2,TGTGCCAGCAGCCAAAGGACAGCTGACTATAATTCACCCCTCCACTTT,CASSQRTADYNSPLHF
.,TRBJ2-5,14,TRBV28,TGTGCCAGCAGTCCCCCCCAGGGTTGGGAGACCCAGTACTTC,CASSPPQGWETQYF
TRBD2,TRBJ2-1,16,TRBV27,TGTGCCAGCAGTCTCCCCCCGGCTAGCGGAAACAATGAGCAGTTCTTC,CASSLPPASGNNEQFF
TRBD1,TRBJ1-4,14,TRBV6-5,TGTGCCAGCAAGCTCCAGGGGGGCCCTGAAAAACTGTTTTTT,CASKLQGGPEKLFF